This paragraph covers one T cell receptor beta chain sequence. V was pared by 3 bases and J by 2 bases, with 11 bases between. The CDR3 runs 15 residues. From germline, CDR1 is SEHNR and CDR2 FQNEAQ (reference sequence). This sample is part of a study of T-cell reconstitution after alpha-beta-depleted transplantation in children. Unique molecular identifiers were incorporated when the TCRbeta library was constructed. TCRdb re-derived calls from the PCR reads in MiXCR, one entry per CDR3 protein. The sample lists about 610,000 distinct CDR3 sequences, about 10% seen once, with about 4% in the top ten. This chain links TRBV7-9 with TRBJ2-1; D perhaps matches TRBD2 (7 bases). This TCR was sampled from a human donor who donated a stem cell graft to a child with acute myeloid leukemia. The sample consisted of PBMCs from the stem cell graft donor, taken from the stem cell graft. CDR3 region: CASSFAGGPYNEQFF. As DNA, the CDR3 is TGTGCCAGCAGCTTCGCCGGGGGGCCCTACAATGAGCAGTTCTTC.